This TCR beta chain was obtained from a study of blood T cell repertoires in COVID-19. On the study more broadly: Samples representing acute and convalescent COVID-19 were sourced from the United States, Italy and Spain. T cells, B-cell-depleted T cells, or PBMCs provided the cDNA or gDNA that served as material.

After removal of 5 bases from V and 0 bases from J, the junction contained 13 bases not matched to a gene. The CDR3 length is 19 residues. CDR1 and CDR2 (germline): LNHDA, SQIVND (reference sequence). Repertoires were generated with immunoSEQ multiplex PCR, while TCRdb's copy carries only in-frame clones and drops some. Altogether about 200,000 clones are present, 90% being singletons, with the ten largest covering around 1.3%. This clonotype originated in a man aged 30-40 years who had recovered from COVID-19. The sample taken for sequencing was PBMCs or T cells enriched from blood (not recorded which). The gene calls are TRBV19 and TRBJ2-3; TRBD2 aligns across 11 bases. The CDR3 sequence is CASSARLAGRSASTDTQYF. CDR3 sequence (DNA): TGTGCCAGTAGTGCCCGACTAGCGGGGAGATCCGCTAGCACAGATACGCAGTATTTT.